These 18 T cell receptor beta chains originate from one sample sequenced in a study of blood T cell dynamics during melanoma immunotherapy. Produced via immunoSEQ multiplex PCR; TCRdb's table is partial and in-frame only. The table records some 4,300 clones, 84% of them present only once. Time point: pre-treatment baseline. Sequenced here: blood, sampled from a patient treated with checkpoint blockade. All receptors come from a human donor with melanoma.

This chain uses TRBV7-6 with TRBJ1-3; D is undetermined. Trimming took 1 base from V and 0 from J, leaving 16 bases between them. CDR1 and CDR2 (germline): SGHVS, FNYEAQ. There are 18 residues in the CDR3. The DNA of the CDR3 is TGTGCCAGCAGCTTAGAAGGGAAACAGACCATCTCTGGAAACACCATATATTTT. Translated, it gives CASSLEGKQTISGNTIYF.

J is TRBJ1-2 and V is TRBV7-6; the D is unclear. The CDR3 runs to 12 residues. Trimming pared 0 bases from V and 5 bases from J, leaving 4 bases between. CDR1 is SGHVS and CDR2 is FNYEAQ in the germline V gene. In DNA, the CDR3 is TGTGCCAGCAGCTTAGCGGGGTATGGCTACACCTTC. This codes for CASSLAGYGYTF.

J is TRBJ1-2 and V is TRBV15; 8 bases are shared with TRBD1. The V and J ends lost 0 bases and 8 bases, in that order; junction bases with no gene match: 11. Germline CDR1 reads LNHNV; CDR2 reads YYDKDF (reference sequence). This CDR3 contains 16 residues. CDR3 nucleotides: TGTGCCACCAGCAGAGATAAGAGGACAGGGAGAGGCGGCTACACCTTC. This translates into CATSRDKRTGRGGYTF.

CDR3 protein: CAIRDALQHQYF. CDR3 DNA: TGTGCCATCAGGGACGCCCTGCAGCACCAGTACTTC. V gene TRBV10-3 combines with J gene TRBJ2-5; D unclear. The germline V gene encodes CDR1 ENHRY and CDR2 SYGVKD. The CDR3 consists of 12 residues. V lost 6 bases and J 10 bases, leaving 15 bases between the germline ends.

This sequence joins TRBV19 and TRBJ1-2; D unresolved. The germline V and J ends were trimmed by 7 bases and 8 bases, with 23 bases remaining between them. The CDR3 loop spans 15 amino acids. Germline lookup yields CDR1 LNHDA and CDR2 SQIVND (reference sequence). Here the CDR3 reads CASTPRVEGLLGYTF. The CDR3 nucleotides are TGTGCCAGTACCCCGAGGGTCGAGGGTTTGTTAGGCTACACCTTC.

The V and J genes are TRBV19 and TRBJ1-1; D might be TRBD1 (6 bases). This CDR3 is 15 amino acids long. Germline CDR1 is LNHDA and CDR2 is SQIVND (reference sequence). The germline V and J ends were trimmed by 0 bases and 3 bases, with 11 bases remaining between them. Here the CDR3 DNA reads TGTGCCAGTAGTATAGAGGGGGGCAGGGACACTGAAGCTTTCTTT. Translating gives CASSIEGGRDTEAFF.

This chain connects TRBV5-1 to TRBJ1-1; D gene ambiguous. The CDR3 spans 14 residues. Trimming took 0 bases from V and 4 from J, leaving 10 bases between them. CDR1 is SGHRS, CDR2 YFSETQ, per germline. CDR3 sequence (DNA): TGCGCCAGCAGCTTGGGGGATAGGGTCACTGAAGCTTTCTTT. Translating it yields CASSLGDRVTEAFF.

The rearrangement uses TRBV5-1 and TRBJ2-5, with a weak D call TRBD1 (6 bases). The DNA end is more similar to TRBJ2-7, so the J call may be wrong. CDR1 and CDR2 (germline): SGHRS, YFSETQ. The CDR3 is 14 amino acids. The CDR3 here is CASSLGQEFYEQYF. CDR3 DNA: TGCGCCAGCAGCTTGGGACAGGAATTCTACGAGCAGTACTTC.

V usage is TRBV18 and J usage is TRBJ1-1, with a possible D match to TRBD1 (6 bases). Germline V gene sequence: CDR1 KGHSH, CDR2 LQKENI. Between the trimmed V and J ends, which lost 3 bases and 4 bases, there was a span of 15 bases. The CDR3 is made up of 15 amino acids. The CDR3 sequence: CASSPSGGLSTEAFF. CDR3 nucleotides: TGTGCCAGCTCACCGTCTGGGGGGCTGAGCACTGAAGCTTTCTTT. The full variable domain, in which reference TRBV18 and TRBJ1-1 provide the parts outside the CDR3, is NAGVMQNPRHLVRRRGQEARLRCSPMKGHSHVYWYRQLPEEGLKFMVYLQKENIIDESGMPKERFSAEFPKEGPSILRIQQVVRGDSAAYFCASSPSGGLSTEAFFGQGTRLTVV.

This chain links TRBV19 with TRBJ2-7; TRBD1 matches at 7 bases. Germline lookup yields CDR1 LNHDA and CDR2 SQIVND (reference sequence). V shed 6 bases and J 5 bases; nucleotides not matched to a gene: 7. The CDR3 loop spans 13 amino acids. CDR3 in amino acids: CASSPGQADEQYF. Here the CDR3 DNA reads TGTGCCAGTAGCCCCGGACAGGCGGACGAGCAGTACTTC.

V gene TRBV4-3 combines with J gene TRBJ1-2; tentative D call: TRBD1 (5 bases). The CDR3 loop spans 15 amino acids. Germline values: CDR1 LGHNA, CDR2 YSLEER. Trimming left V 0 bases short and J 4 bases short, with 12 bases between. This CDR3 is CASSQELQGPYGYTF. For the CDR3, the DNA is TGCGCCAGCAGCCAAGAGTTGCAGGGCCCCTATGGCTACACCTTC.

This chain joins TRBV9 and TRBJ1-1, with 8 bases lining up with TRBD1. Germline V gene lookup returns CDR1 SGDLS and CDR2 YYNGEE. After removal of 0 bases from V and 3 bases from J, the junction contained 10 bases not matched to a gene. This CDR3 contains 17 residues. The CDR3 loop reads CASSVAAGGVQDTEAFF. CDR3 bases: TGTGCCAGCAGCGTAGCGGCAGGGGGCGTGCAGGACACTGAAGCTTTCTTT.

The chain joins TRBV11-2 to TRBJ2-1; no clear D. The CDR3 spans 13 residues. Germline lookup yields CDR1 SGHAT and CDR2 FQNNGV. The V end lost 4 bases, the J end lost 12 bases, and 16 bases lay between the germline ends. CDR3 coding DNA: TGTGCCAGCAGCTCCCCATTGGGTAGTTGGCAGTTCTTC. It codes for CASSSPLGSWQFF.

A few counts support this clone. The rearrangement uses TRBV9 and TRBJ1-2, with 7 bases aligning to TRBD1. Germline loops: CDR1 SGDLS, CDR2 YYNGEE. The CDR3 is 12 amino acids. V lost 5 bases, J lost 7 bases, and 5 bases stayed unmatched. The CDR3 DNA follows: TGTGCCAGCAGTGTCGCAGGGGGTGGCTACACCTTC. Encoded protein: CASSVAGGGYTF.

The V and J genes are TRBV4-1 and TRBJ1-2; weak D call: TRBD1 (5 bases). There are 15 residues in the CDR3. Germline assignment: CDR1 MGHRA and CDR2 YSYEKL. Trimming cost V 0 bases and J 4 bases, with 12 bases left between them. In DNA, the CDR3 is TGCGCCAGCAGCCAAGAACCCGGGGCCCTCTATGGCTACACCTTC. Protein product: CASSQEPGALYGYTF.

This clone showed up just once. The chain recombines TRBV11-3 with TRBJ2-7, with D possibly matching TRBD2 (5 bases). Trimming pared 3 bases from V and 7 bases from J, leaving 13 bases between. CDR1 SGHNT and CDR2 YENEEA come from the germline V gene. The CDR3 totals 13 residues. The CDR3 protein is CASSFNLRGEQYF. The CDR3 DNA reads TGTGCCAGCAGCTTTAACTTACGGGGAGAGCAGTACTTC.

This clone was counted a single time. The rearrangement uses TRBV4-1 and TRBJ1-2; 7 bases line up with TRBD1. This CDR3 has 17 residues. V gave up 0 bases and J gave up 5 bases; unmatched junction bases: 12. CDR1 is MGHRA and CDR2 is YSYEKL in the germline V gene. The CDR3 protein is CASSQEMGTERVYGYTF. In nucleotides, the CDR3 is TGCGCCAGCAGCCAAGAAATGGGGACAGAAAGAGTTTATGGCTACACCTTC.

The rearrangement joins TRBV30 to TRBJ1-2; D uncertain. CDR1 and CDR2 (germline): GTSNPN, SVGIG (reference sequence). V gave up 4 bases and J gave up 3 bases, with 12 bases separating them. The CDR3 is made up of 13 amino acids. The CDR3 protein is CAWNPGGYYGYTF. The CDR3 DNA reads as TGTGCCTGGAACCCCGGAGGGTACTATGGCTACACCTTC.